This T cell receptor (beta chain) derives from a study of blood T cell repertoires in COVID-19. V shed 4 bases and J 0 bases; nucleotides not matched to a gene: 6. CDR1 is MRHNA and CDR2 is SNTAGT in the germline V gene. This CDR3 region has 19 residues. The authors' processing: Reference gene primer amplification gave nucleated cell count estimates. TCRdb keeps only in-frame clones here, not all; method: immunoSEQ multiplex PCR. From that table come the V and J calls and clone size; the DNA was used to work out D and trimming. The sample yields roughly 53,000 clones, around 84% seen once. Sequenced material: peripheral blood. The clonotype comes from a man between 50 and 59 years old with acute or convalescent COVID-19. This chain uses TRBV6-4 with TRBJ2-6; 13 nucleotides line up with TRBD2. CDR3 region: CASSVRTSGSFSGANVLTF. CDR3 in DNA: TGTGCCAGCAGTGTGAGGACTAGCGGGAGTTTCTCTGGGGCCAACGTCCTGACTTTC.